Reported below is one T cell receptor beta chain. There is no known antigen for this receptor. From the cysteine through the phenylalanine, the CDR3 covers 16 amino acids. The coding DNA is unavailable. Libraries were prepared through 5' RACE. Preparation of each TCR library used 3,000 to 4,000 ng of total RNA. For each sample, cDNA synthesis was carried out in eight separate reactions using SMARTScribe reverse transcriptase. During cDNA synthesis, template switching was used to introduce unique molecular identifiers that contained a 6-nucleotide sample barcode. Two nested PCRs of about 15 and 9 cycles amplified the TCRalpha and TCRbeta cDNA, and bead purification followed each PCR. Before amplification, the cDNA was both treated with uracil DNA-glycosylase and purified with the QIAquick PCR purification kit. The second PCR added Illumina TruSeq-compatible adapters along with sample-specific barcodes. Library quality and concentration were checked on TapeStation and Qubit, and libraries were pooled at 4.5 to 5.5 ng each. Sequencing of pooled libraries was carried out on an Illumina HiSeq2500 single-index Rapid Run using 2 x 100 bp reads and custom sequencing primers. As for the original processing: MiGEC version 1.2.6 was used for UMI-based consensus assembly to correct PCR and sequencing errors. V(D)J alignment, clonotype assembly and CDR3 extraction were performed with MiXCR version 2.1.1. To normalise gene usage, clonotype sharing and MAIT/NKT TCR abundance, the top 1000, 10 000 and 20 000 clonotypes in each sample were analysed. After downsampling to 27 000 UMIs, diversity was calculated as the inverse Simpson index using the vegan R package. Paired Mann-Whitney U tests were applied to discordant twin pairs, and Benjamini-Hochberg correction was used for multiple testing. TCRdb reprocessed the reads, so every CDR3 protein sequence counts as one entry and DNA is not shown. In this record, the V and J calls reflect TCRdb's handling and not the investigators' own analysis. The table kept for this sample lists approximately 400,000 distinct CDR3 sequences. The top ten hold 2.5% to 3% of the sample.

A roughly 2.5 ml peripheral blood sample was drawn into PAXgene tubes per donor and stored at -80°C. Without any T cell sorting, total RNA was extracted from whole blood using the PAXgene blood miRNA kit on an automated QIAcube. Deep TCRalpha and TCRbeta repertoire profiling with unique molecular barcoding was performed on peripheral blood of monozygotic twin pairs concordant or discordant for inflammatory bowel disease. Smoking habits were recorded for all twin pairs, and individuals were classified as current, former or never smokers. This sample was taken from a study of monozygotic twins with inflammatory bowel disease (dated by TCRdb to about 2019). Notes on the research overall: The complete study included about 30 monozygotic twin pairs: 19 IBD-discordant Danish pairs and nine German pairs, of which four were IBD-concordant and five were IBD-discordant. Each individual had, on average, about 151 000 unique TCRalpha sequences and 181 000 unique TCRbeta sequences available for analysis. Within discordant pairs, disease-associated traits were sought mainly by comparing IBD patients with their genetically identical healthy co-twins. Beyond this particular receptor, the publication reports: Compared with healthy twins, IBD patients shared fewer clonotypes with other individuals, and the difference was most pronounced in patients with signs of disease activity. Distinction between different T cell subtypes could not be achieved in the analysis. No difference in repertoire similarity was observed between concordant and discordant twins, possibly owing to limited statistical power. Differing immunosuppressive treatments among patients may have added background noise and inter-individual variability to the repertoires. No single strong signal or clonotype linked to IBD turned up in the results, so the idea that one exists was not supported. TCRbeta repertoire diversity, by inverse Simpson index, was decreased in IBD patients compared with their healthy co-twins.

Input material: blood. The chain is assembled from TRBV12-3 or TRBV12-4 and TRBJ2-1; TCRdb gives TRBD2 as the D gene, but with no DNA this cannot be confirmed. The receptor comes from a human donor with ulcerative colitis or Crohn's disease, or a healthy co-twin of an affected twin (not recorded which). The encoded CDR3 is CASRSSSGGTFNEQFF.